One and the same sample provided the 20 T cell receptor beta chains below, sequenced in a study of OX40 agonist ivuxolimab in advanced cancers. Method: immunoSEQ multiplex PCR; TCRdb's copy keeps in-frame clones and lacks some. The sample shows some 96,000 clones, about 91% of them seen only once. Sequenced material: CD4+ or CD8+ T cells sorted from blood, taken in a trial of the OX40 agonist ivuxolimab. Receptors originate from an adult with an advanced solid tumor such as melanoma, head and neck, liver or kidney cancer.

This clone was counted once. This chain joins TRBV5-4 and TRBJ1-2, with TRBD1 matching over 8 bases. The V gene end was trimmed by 0 bases and the J gene end by 8 bases; junction bases not matched to a gene: 9. The CDR3 has 15 amino acids. Germline-derived CDR1 and CDR2 are SGHNT and YYREEE (reference sequence). CDR3 nucleotides: TGTGCCAGCAGCTTGGTCGGGACAGGCGTGTTCGGCTACACCTTC. Translation gives CASSLVGTGVFGYTF.

The CDR3 loop reads CASRRAGELFF. The DNA of the CDR3 is TGTGCCAGCAGGAGGGCCGGGGAGCTGTTTTTT. J is TRBJ2-2 and V is TRBV6-1, with D possibly matching TRBD2 (5 bases). Germline V gene data show CDR1 as MNHNS and CDR2 as SASEGT. The V end lost 6 bases, the J end lost 6 bases, and 5 bases lay between the germline ends. The CDR3 is 11 residues long.

The rearrangement joins TRBV5-1 to TRBJ2-1; TRBD2 aligns across 10 bases. V lost 6 bases, J lost 2 bases, and 11 bases stayed unmatched. Germline V gene sequence: CDR1 SGHRS, CDR2 YFSETQ. This CDR3 is built from 17 residues. The CDR3 nucleotides are TGCGCCAGCACCCTTGGGACTAGCGTTACACCCTACAATGAGCAGTTCTTC. Translating gives CASTLGTSVTPYNEQFF.

This chain links TRBV11-2 with TRBJ1-5; D unresolved. This CDR3 spans 15 amino acids. The V end lost 5 bases, the J end lost 0 bases, and 11 bases lay between the germline ends. Per the germline V gene, CDR1 is SGHAT and CDR2 is FQNNGV. The CDR3 DNA reads TGTGCCAGCAGCCGGAGTGATTCTAGCAATCAGCCCCAGCATTTT. Amino acids: CASSRSDSSNQPQHF.

V and J are TRBV27 and TRBJ2-3, with 10 bases aligning to TRBD2. The CDR3 contains 17 residues. CDR1 is MNHEY and CDR2 is SMNVEV in the germline V gene (reference sequence). V shed 5 bases and J 0 bases; nucleotides not matched to a gene: 8. CDR3 sequence reads: CASSPGLAETSTDTQYF. CDR3 DNA: TGTGCCAGCAGTCCCGGACTAGCGGAGACTAGCACAGATACGCAGTATTTT.

V is TRBV5-1 and J is TRBJ2-5; possibly TRBD2 for D (5 bases). CDR1 is SGHRS, CDR2 YFSETQ, per germline. CDR3 length: 16 residues. Trimming left V 0 bases short and J 4 bases short, with 16 bases between. This CDR3 is CASSLAGLSGGETQYF. The CDR3 coding sequence is TGCGCCAGCAGCTTGGCCGGGTTAAGCGGTGGAGAGACCCAGTACTTC.

The J gene is TRBJ1-1, the V gene TRBV10-2; 10 positions agree with TRBD1. Trimming took 6 bases from V and 4 from J; bases not matched to a gene: 8. Germline CDR1 reads WSHSY; CDR2 reads SAAADI. The CDR3 totals 15 residues. The CDR3 sequence is CASRTDRGRGTEAFF. The CDR3 region has the DNA TGCGCCAGCAGGACAGACAGGGGGCGCGGCACTGAAGCTTTCTTT.

The V gene is TRBV18, the J gene TRBJ1-5; 9 bases map to TRBD1. CDR1 is KGHSH, CDR2 LQKENI, per germline. The V segment lost 4 bases and the J segment 2 bases; nucleotides outside the gene matches: 3. The CDR3 has 15 amino acids. The CDR3 reads CASSRTGAGNQPQHF. Written as DNA, the CDR3 is TGTGCCAGCTCACGGACAGGGGCTGGCAATCAGCCCCAGCATTTT.

The rearrangement links TRBV30 to TRBJ2-1; 8 bases agree with TRBD2. The CDR3 is 16 residues long. With 0 bases clipped from V and 7 bases from J, the junction kept 11 bases outside the gene matches. Germline loops: CDR1 GTSNPN, CDR2 SVGIG (reference sequence). The CDR3 DNA reads TGTGCCTGGAGTGTTGCGGGACTAGGATTGAGAAATGAGCAGTTCTTC. As protein: CAWSVAGLGLRNEQFF.

CDR3 in DNA: TGTGCCAGCAGCCAAGGGGGGACAGGTCGTTTTGGGCAGTTCTTC. This codes for CASSQGGTGRFGQFF. The chain uses TRBV4-2 and TRBJ2-1, with 8 bases fitting TRBD1. V shed 1 base, J shed 12 bases, and the junction held 11 bases outside the gene matches. Germline CDR1 reads LGHNA; CDR2 reads YNFKEQ. This CDR3 is 15 amino acids long.

The chain is built from TRBV7-8 and TRBJ2-7; TRBD2 matches at 12 bases. CDR1 is SGHVS, CDR2 FQNEAQ, per germline. The CDR3 sequence is 18 residues long. Germline trimming cut 4 bases from V and 4 bases from J; bases unmatched to any gene: 14. Written as DNA, the CDR3 is TGTGCCAGCAGCTCTTATTTCGTACCCGGGACTAGCGGGTACGAGCAGTACTTC. This sequence encodes CASSSYFVPGTSGYEQYF.

This rearrangement joins TRBV6-1 to TRBJ2-1; D might be TRBD1 (5 bases). The V end was cut by 3 bases, the J end by 9 bases, with 15 bases between. The CDR3 has 14 residues. Germline V gene sequence: CDR1 MNHNS, CDR2 SASEGT. DNA for the CDR3: TGTGCCAGCAGTGAGGGCGCTACAGGATTTGAGCAGTTCTTC. This gives the protein CASSEGATGFEQFF.

The chain links TRBV15 to TRBJ2-7; D unresolved. The V gene lost 0 bases and the J gene lost 3 bases, with 9 bases spanning the gap. In germline, CDR1 is LNHNV, CDR2 YYDKDF (reference sequence). The length of the CDR3 is 14 residues. The CDR3 spells CATSREGNNYEQYF. The CDR3 region has the DNA TGTGCCACCAGCAGAGAGGGCAACAACTACGAGCAGTACTTC.

The chain links TRBV19 to TRBJ2-1, with TRBD2 matching over 16 bases. Looked up from germline, CDR1 is LNHDA and CDR2 is SQIVND (reference sequence). The CDR3 sequence is 16 residues long. The V and J ends lost 5 bases and 8 bases, in that order; junction bases with no gene match: 6. The CDR3: CASSPQGLAGGDEQFF. The CDR3 DNA reads TGTGCCAGTAGTCCCCAGGGACTAGCGGGAGGGGATGAGCAGTTCTTC. The whole variable domain, filled in from reference TRBV19 and TRBJ2-1, reads DGGITQSPKYLFRKEGQNVTLSCEQNLNHDAMYWYRQDPGQGLRLIYYSQIVNDFQKGDIAEGYSVSREKKESFPLTVTSAQKNPTAFYLCASSPQGLAGGDEQFFGPGTRLTVL.

The J gene is TRBJ2-3, the V gene TRBV5-1; TRBD1 matches 7 bases. With 7 bases clipped from V and 4 bases from J, the junction kept 9 bases outside the gene matches. The CDR3 contains 14 residues. Germline CDR1 is SGHRS and CDR2 is YFSETQ. Here the CDR3 DNA reads TGCGCCAGCTCGGAAGGGGGCATCGCAGATACGCAGTATTTT. Its translation: CASSEGGIADTQYF.

The chain couples TRBV10-2 to TRBJ2-2; 9 bases are a match to TRBD1. The junction had 7 bases not matched to a gene; V was cut back by 8 bases and J by 6 bases. The CDR3 loop spans 14 amino acids. CDR1 and CDR2 from the germline V gene are WSHSY and SAAADI. The CDR3 nucleotides are TGCGCCAGCCGGACAGGGGTGGGGGCCGGGGAGCTGTTTTTT. This translates into CASRTGVGAGELFF.

The V call is TRBV5-1, the J call TRBJ2-6; D gene unclear. V lost 2 bases, J lost 0 bases, and 0 bases lay in between. CDR3 length: 13 amino acids. The germline V gene encodes CDR1 SGHRS and CDR2 YFSETQ. CDR3 bases: TGCGCCAGCAGCTTCTCTGGGGCCAACGTCCTGACTTTC. It translates to CASSFSGANVLTF.

The V call is TRBV30, the J call TRBJ1-4; D remains unclear. The CDR3 loop spans 13 amino acids. The germline V gene encodes CDR1 GTSNPN and CDR2 SVGIG (reference sequence). The ends were cut back, 0 bases at V and 6 bases at J, with 8 bases in the middle. This CDR3 is CAWSVLGDEKLFF. CDR3 DNA: TGTGCCTGGAGTGTATTGGGAGATGAAAAACTGTTTTTT.

The J gene is TRBJ2-5, the V gene TRBV5-3, with D tentatively TRBD1 (6 bases). TRBV5-3 is an ORF; its function is uncertain. V was pared by 4 bases and J by 2 bases, with 9 bases between. This CDR3 spans 13 amino acids. The CDR3 sequence: CARSGTRQETQYF. The CDR3 bases are TGTGCCAGAAGCGGGACACGACAAGAGACCCAGTACTTC.

The chain is built from TRBV5-6 and TRBJ1-2; D remains ambiguous. This CDR3 is built from 12 residues. Germline V gives CDR1 SGHDT, CDR2 YYEEEE. V shed 1 base and J shed 7 bases, with 8 bases lying between them. As DNA, the CDR3 is TGTGCCAGCAGCTTGCCTTTCGGTGGCTACACCTTC. Its protein is CASSLPFGGYTF.